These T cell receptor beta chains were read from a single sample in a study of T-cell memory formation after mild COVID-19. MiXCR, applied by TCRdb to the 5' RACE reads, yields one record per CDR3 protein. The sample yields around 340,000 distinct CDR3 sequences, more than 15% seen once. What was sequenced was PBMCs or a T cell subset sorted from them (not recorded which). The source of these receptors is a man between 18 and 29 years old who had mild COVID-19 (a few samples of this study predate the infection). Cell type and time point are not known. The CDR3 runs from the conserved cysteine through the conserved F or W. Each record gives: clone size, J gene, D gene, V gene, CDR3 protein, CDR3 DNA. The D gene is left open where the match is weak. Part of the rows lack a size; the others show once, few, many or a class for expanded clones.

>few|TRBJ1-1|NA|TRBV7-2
CASSRGLSNTEAFF
TGTGCCAGCAGTAGGGGACTGTCGAACACTGAAGCTTTCTTT
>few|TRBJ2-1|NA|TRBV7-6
CASSAIYDRNNEQFF
TGTGCCAGCAGCGCGATCTACGACAGAAACAATGAGCAGTTCTTC
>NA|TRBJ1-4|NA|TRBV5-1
CASRFIPGQGGEKLFF
TGCGCCAGCAGGTTTATTCCAGGGCAGGGCGGTGAAAAACTGTTTTTT
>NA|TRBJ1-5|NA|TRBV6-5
CASSYDGADNQPQHF
TGTGCCAGCAGTTACGACGGGGCGGACAATCAGCCCCAGCATTTT
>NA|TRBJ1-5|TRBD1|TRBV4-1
CASSRGGSQPQHF
TGCGCCAGCAGCCGAGGGGGCAGTCAGCCCCAGCATTTT
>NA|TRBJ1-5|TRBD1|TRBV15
CATNRGDNQPQHF
TGTGCCACCAACAGGGGAGATAATCAGCCCCAGCATTTT
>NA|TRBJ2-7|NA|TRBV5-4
CASSPQGGKQYF
TGTGCCAGCAGTCCACAGGGCGGGAAGCAGTACTTC
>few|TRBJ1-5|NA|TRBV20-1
CSANTGPVISSQPQHF
TGCAGTGCTAATACGGGCCCAGTGATTTCTAGTCAGCCCCAGCATTTT
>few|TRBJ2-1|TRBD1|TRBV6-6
CASSPDRGGLSGKANEQFF
TGTGCCAGCAGTCCCGACAGGGGAGGACTGAGCGGCAAGGCAAATGAGCAGTTCTTC
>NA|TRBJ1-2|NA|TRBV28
CASSLGAYSSMRGYTF
TGTGCCAGCAGTTTAGGGGCTTATTCTTCAATGAGGGGCTACACCTTC
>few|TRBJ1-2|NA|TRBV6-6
CASSYSDSYGYTF
TGTGCCAGCAGTTACTCGGACAGCTATGGCTACACCTTC
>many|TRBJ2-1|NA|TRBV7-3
CASSLQGNGNNEQFF
TGTGCCAGCAGCTTACAGGGGAACGGTAATAATGAGCAGTTCTTC
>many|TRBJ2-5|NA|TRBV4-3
CASSQDRDMDDTAETQYF
TGCGCCAGCAGCCAAGATCGAGACATGGACGATACGGCGGAGACCCAGTACTTC
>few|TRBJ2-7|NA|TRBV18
CASSRTAGIHEQYF
TGTGCCAGCTCACGTACCGCGGGGATCCACGAGCAGTACTTC
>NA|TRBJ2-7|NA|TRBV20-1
CSASGGRGQGHEQYF
TGCAGTGCTAGTGGGGGCAGGGGCCAAGGACACGAGCAGTACTTC
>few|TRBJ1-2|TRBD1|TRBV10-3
CAARDSSNYGYTF
TGTGCCGCCCGGGACAGCTCTAACTATGGCTACACCTTC
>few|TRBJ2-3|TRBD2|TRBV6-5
CASSSIWTGGLAGGIDTQYF
TGTGCCAGCAGTTCCATCTGGACTGGAGGACTAGCGGGGGGGATAGATACGCAGTATTTT
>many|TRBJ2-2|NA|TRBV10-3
CAISEMTTNTGELFF
TGTGCCATCAGTGAGATGACAACGAACACCGGGGAGCTGTTTTTT
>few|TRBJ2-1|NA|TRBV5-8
CASSLQGRSYNEQFF
TGTGCCAGCAGCTTGCAGGGGCGATCCTACAATGAGCAGTTCTTC
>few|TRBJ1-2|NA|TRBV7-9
CASSHGTFLRSYGYTF
TGTGCCAGCAGCCACGGGACATTCCTGAGGAGCTATGGCTACACCTTC
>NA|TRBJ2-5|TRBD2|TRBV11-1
CASSYQRGGVGGETQYF
TGTGCCAGCAGCTATCAGCGGGGGGGAGTTGGAGGAGAGACCCAGTACTTC
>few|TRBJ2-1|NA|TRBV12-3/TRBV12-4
CASSLRGSSNEQFF
TGTGCCAGCAGTTTACGGGGTAGTAGCAATGAGCAGTTCTTC
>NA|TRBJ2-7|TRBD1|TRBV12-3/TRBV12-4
CASSVNSGTDKPYEQYF
TGTGCCAGCAGTGTAAACTCTGGGACAGATAAACCCTACGAGCAGTACTTC
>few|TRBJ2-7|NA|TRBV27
CASSPARGAHEQYF
TGTGCCAGCTCGCCGGCGCGAGGGGCCCACGAGCAGTACTTC
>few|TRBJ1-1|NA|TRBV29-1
CSVGKMGTEAFF
TGCAGCGTTGGGAAGATGGGCACTGAAGCTTTCTTT
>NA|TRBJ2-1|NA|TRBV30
CAWSFGVSYNEQFF
TGTGCCTGGAGTTTCGGGGTGTCGTACAATGAGCAGTTCTTC
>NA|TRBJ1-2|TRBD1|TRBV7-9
CASSLVGQGSRGGYTF
TGTGCCAGCAGCTTAGTTGGACAGGGATCCCGGGGTGGCTACACCTTC
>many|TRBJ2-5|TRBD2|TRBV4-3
CASSQFSGEGQETQYF
TGCGCCAGCAGCCAATTTTCTGGGGAGGGCCAAGAGACCCAGTACTTC
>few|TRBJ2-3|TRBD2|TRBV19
CASSIDPAGALTDTQYF
TGTGCCAGTAGTATAGATCCAGCGGGGGCTCTCACAGATACGCAGTATTTT
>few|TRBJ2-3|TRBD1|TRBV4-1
CASSQARMGQGAGDTQYF
TGCGCCAGCAGCCAAGCCAGGATGGGACAGGGGGCGGGAGATACGCAGTATTTT
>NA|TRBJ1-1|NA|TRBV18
CASSTNTEAFF
TGTGCCAGCTCAACGAACACTGAAGCTTTCTTT